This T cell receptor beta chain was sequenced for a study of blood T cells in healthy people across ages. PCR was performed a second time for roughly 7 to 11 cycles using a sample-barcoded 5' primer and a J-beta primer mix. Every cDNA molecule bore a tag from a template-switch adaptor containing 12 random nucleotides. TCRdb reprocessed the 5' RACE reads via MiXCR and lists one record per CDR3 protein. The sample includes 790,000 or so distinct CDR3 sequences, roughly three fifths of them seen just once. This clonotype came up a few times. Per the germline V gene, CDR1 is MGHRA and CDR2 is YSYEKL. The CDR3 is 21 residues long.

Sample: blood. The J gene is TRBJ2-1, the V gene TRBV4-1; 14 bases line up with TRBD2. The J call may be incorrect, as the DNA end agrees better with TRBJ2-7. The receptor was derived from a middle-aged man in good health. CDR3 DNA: TGCGCCAGCAGCCAAGGCCCCGGGACTAGCGGGGGAAGTAGCTCCTACAATGAGCAGTACTTC. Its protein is CASSQGPGTSGGSSSYNEQYF.